The present T cell receptor beta chain was sequenced within a study of cytomegalovirus exposure and HLA in healthy donors. The repertoire was sequenced with immunoSEQ multiplex PCR; TCRdb's copy has only in-frame clones and lacks some. The sample carries under 75,000 clones, approximately 95% recorded once. This CDR3 comprises 12 residues. Deletions cut 6 bases from V and 5 bases from J, with 10 bases between. From germline, CDR1 is MNHNY and CDR2 SVGAGI (reference sequence). The V and J genes are TRBV6-6 and TRBJ1-2, with D perhaps matching TRBD1 (5 bases). Sequencing was carried out using PBMCs. The TCR was taken from a woman aged 18-29 years in good health and CMV-seronegative. CDR3 bases: TGTGCCAGCAGACCCGGGGGTTATGGCTACACCTTC. Its translation: CASRPGGYGYTF.